This is a list of T cell receptor beta chains from one sample in a study of cytomegalovirus exposure and HLA in healthy donors. TCRdb's table, derived via immunoSEQ multiplex PCR, lists solely in-frame clones and lacks some. The sample has around 200,000 clones; 60% to 80% are singletons. Sequencing used PBMCs. The receptors come from a woman aged 18-35 years in good health and CMV-seronegative. Both conserved end residues are part of each CDR3. The D gene is left open where the match is weak. Only part of the rows carry a size: once, few, many, or a class if the clone is expanded.

CDR3 protein	CDR3 DNA	V gene	J gene	D gene	clone size
CASSPTSVETQYF	TGTGCCAGCAGCCCCACTAGCGTAGAGACCCAGTACTTC	TRBV2	TRBJ2-5	TRBD2	once
CASRQTGTGTNEQYF	TGTGCCAGTAGACAAACCGGGACAGGTACCAACGAGCAGTACTTC	TRBV19	TRBJ2-7	TRBD1	-
CASSEQEWNQPQHF	TGTGCCAGCAGTGAACAGGAATGGAATCAGCCCCAGCATTTT	TRBV6-1	TRBJ1-5	-	-
CASSTQGAPNQPQHF	TGCGCCAGCAGCACCCAGGGGGCCCCGAATCAGCCCCAGCATTTT	TRBV5-1	TRBJ1-5	TRBD1	-
CAISDGGRQGVSRPQYF	TGTGCCATCAGTGATGGTGGTCGGCAGGGGGTGTCGAGGCCCCAGTACTTC	TRBV10-3	TRBJ2-5	TRBD1	-
CASSVSTNSPLHF	TGTGCCAGCAGCGTGTCTACGAATTCACCCCTCCACTTT	TRBV9	TRBJ1-6	-	-
CASSLWQGAGEQYF	TGTGCCAGCAGTTTGTGGCAGGGGGCCGGGGAGCAGTACTTC	TRBV28	TRBJ2-7	TRBD1	-
CASSPNPGLAKSSYEQYF	TGTGCCAGCAGCCCGAATCCGGGACTAGCTAAGAGCTCCTACGAGCAGTACTTC	TRBV7-9	TRBJ2-7	TRBD2	-
CASSQESYRAEGVEAFF	TGTGCCAGCAGCCAAGAATCTTACCGGGCCGAGGGTGTCGAAGCTTTCTTT	TRBV4-2	TRBJ1-1	-	-
CASSILSDTQYF	TGTGCCAGTAGTATTCTCTCAGATACGCAGTATTTT	TRBV19	TRBJ2-3	-	-
CASSLHDRVAYGYTF	TGTGCCAGCAGTTTACACGACAGGGTGGCCTATGGCTACACCTTC	TRBV28	TRBJ1-2	TRBD1	-
CASRYGVDVAGELFF	TGTGCCAGTAGATACGGGGTGGACGTTGCCGGGGAGCTGTTTTTT	TRBV19	TRBJ2-2	-	few
CASRKGTEGGYTF	TGTGCCAGCAGGAAAGGGACGGAGGGTGGCTACACCTTC	TRBV5-4	TRBJ1-2	-	-
CSGRGTDTQYF	TGCAGCGGGCGGGGGACAGATACGCAGTATTTT	TRBV29-1	TRBJ2-3	TRBD2	-
CASSMSRGLGYGYTF	TGTGCCAGTAGTATGTCGAGGGGGCTTGGCTATGGCTACACCTTC	TRBV19	TRBJ1-2	TRBD1	-
CASRLQTGGAGYGYTF	TGTGCCAGCAGGCTGCAGACAGGGGGCGCTGGGTATGGCTACACCTTC	TRBV7-2	TRBJ1-2	TRBD1	-
CASSYTPGQDYSGNTIYF	TGCGCCAGCAGCTACACGCCGGGACAGGACTACTCTGGAAACACCATATATTTT	TRBV5-1	TRBJ1-3	TRBD1	-
CASSLQGSNQPQHF	TGTGCCAGCAGTCTACAGGGGAGCAATCAGCCCCAGCATTTT	TRBV27	TRBJ1-5	TRBD1	-
CASGDPNTGELFF	TGTGCCTCGGGAGACCCAAACACCGGGGAGCTGTTTTTT	TRBV10-3	TRBJ2-2	-	-
CASSLRTGAAKNIQYF	TGTGCCAGCAGCTTGAGGACAGGGGCAGCCAAAAACATTCAGTACTTC	TRBV5-6	TRBJ2-4	TRBD1	-
CSAGDRGTEAFF	TGCAGCGCCGGGGACAGGGGCACTGAAGCTTTCTTT	TRBV29-1	TRBJ1-1	TRBD1	-
CSVGFPDTLYF	TGCAGCGTCGGATTTCCGGACACTTTATATTTT	TRBV29-1	TRBJ1-3	-	few
CASSSPAGGRDEQYF	TGTGCCAGCAGTTCGCCCGCAGGGGGTCGGGACGAGCAGTACTTC	TRBV28	TRBJ2-7	TRBD1	-
CASSPGTSGKDTQYF	TGTGCCAGCAGCCCAGGGACTAGCGGGAAGGATACGCAGTATTTT	TRBV7-2	TRBJ2-3	TRBD2	-
CASSRGEGGAFADTQYF	TGTGCCAGTAGTAGAGGGGAAGGGGGCGCGTTTGCAGATACGCAGTATTTT	TRBV19	TRBJ2-3	TRBD1	-
CASSHDFGSSYEQYF	TGTGCCAGCTCACACGACTTTGGGTCCTCCTACGAGCAGTACTTC	TRBV18	TRBJ2-7	-	once
CASSYRRTGTFAPQHF	TGTGCCAGCAGTTACAGGAGGACAGGAACTTTCGCGCCCCAGCATTTT	TRBV6-6	TRBJ1-5	TRBD1	-
CASRGRGAGEDEQFF	TGTGCCAGCAGGGGCCGGGGGGCGGGAGAGGATGAGCAGTTCTTC	TRBV6-5	TRBJ2-1	-	-
CASSVRTSGGASDTQYF	TGTGCCAGCAGCGTGCGGACTAGCGGGGGGGCATCAGATACGCAGTATTTT	TRBV4-2	TRBJ2-3	TRBD2	-
CASSLGTSRTTEQYF	TGCGCCAGCAGCTTGGGGACATCTAGGACCACCGAGCAGTACTTC	TRBV5-1	TRBJ2-7	-	few
CASSFSGSSTDTQYF	TGTGCCAGCAGCTTCAGCGGGAGCAGCACAGATACGCAGTATTTT	TRBV7-2	TRBJ2-3	TRBD2	-
CASSPTGTGIEAFF	TGTGCCAGCAGCCCTACCGGGACAGGGATTGAAGCTTTCTTT	TRBV9	TRBJ1-1	TRBD1	-
CASSPTTELGGNTIYF	TGTGCCAGCTCACCTACGACAGAGCTCGGTGGAAACACCATATATTTT	TRBV18	TRBJ1-3	-	-
CASSYGRGRGNQPQHF	TGTGCCAGCAGTTACGGCAGGGGGCGCGGCAATCAGCCTCAGCATTTT	TRBV6-5	TRBJ1-5	TRBD1	-
CASSAGGQGTYEQYF	TGTGCCAGCAGCGCAGGGGGACAGGGTACCTACGAGCAGTACTTC	TRBV9	TRBJ2-7	TRBD1	-
CASSLVGDRGGTGSPLHF	TGTGCCAGCAGCTTGGTAGGGGACAGGGGCGGCACAGGTTCACCCCTCCACTTT	TRBV5-6	TRBJ1-6	TRBD1	-
CASGQGTYNSPLHF	TGTGCCAGCGGACAGGGCACCTATAATTCACCCCTCCACTTT	TRBV28	TRBJ1-6	TRBD1	-
CASSDGGSDEQFF	TGCGCCAGCAGTGATGGGGGCTCGGATGAGCAGTTCTTC	TRBV10-1	TRBJ2-1	-	-
CATSRGDRGPWGYTF	TGTGCCACCAGCAGAGGGGACAGGGGGCCGTGGGGCTACACCTTC	TRBV15	TRBJ1-2	TRBD1	-
CASSLVTGGIETQYF	TGTGCCAGCAGCTTAGTTACAGGGGGCATTGAGACCCAGTACTTC	TRBV7-9	TRBJ2-5	TRBD1	-
CASSSLNSGNTIYF	TGTGCCAGCAGCTCGCTAAACTCTGGAAACACCATATATTTT	TRBV6-1	TRBJ1-3	-	-
CASSPGRGSYHTEAFF	TGTGCCAGCAGCCCCGGCAGGGGCTCATATCACACTGAAGCTTTCTTT	TRBV7-3	TRBJ1-1	-	few
CASSLAGAGGELFF	TGTGCCAGCAGTTTGGCGGGAGCTGGCGGGGAGCTGTTTTTT	TRBV28	TRBJ2-2	TRBD2	-
CAIRKPSNSGANVLTF	TGTGCCATCAGAAAGCCAAGCAACTCTGGGGCCAACGTCCTGACTTTC	TRBV10-3	TRBJ2-6	-	-
CASSSLPADRGYEQYF	TGCGCCAGCAGCTCGCTTCCGGCGGACAGGGGCTACGAGCAGTACTTC	TRBV5-1	TRBJ2-7	TRBD1	-
CASSRPGRGSGANVLTF	TGTGCCAGCAGCCGACCGGGCCGGGGTTCTGGGGCCAACGTCCTGACTTTC	TRBV28	TRBJ2-6	-	few
CASSSPVGETQYF	TGTGCCAGCAGCTCCCCGGTTGGAGAGACCCAGTACTTC	TRBV7-9	TRBJ2-5	-	-
CASSRTPRQGYEQFF	TGTGCCAGCAGCCGGACTCCCCGACAGGGCTATGAGCAGTTCTTC	TRBV5-6	TRBJ2-1	TRBD1	-
CASSPGQSSEQYF	TGTGCCAGCTCACCGGGACAGAGCTCCGAGCAGTACTTC	TRBV18	TRBJ2-7	TRBD1	once
CASSVGGGNTIYF	TGTGCCAGCAGCGTAGGCGGAGGAAACACCATATATTTT	TRBV9	TRBJ1-3	-	-
CASSGIYRGHSYEQYF	TGTGCCAGCAGTGGGATATACAGGGGGCATTCCTACGAGCAGTACTTC	TRBV6-1	TRBJ2-7	TRBD1	-
CASSLGPGRGGPLSLANTGELFF	TGCGCCAGCAGCTTGGGGCCAGGTCGCGGGGGGCCCTTGTCACTCGCGAACACCGGGGAGCTGTTTTTT	TRBV5-1	TRBJ2-2	TRBD2	once
CSVGNGQGATDTQYF	TGCAGCGTTGGTAACGGACAGGGTGCTACAGATACGCAGTATTTT	TRBV29-1	TRBJ2-3	TRBD1	-
CAISGSRGGQETQYF	TGTGCCATCAGTGGGAGCCGCGGAGGGCAAGAGACCCAGTACTTC	TRBV10-3	TRBJ2-5	-	-
CASSTRTSGRETQYF	TGTGCCAGCAGCACCCGGACTAGCGGTCGGGAGACCCAGTACTTC	TRBV21-1	TRBJ2-5	-	-
CASSRPGGAGNTIYF	TGTGCCAGCAGTCGCCCAGGAGGAGCTGGAAACACCATATATTTT	TRBV7-9	TRBJ1-3	-	-
CASRSTYRTGQNNYGYTF	TGTGCAAGTCGCTCAACTTACCGGACAGGGCAGAATAACTATGGCTACACCTTC	TRBV12-2	TRBJ1-2	-	-
CASSLREGEQFF	TGTGCCAGCAGCTTAAGGGAGGGTGAGCAGTTCTTC	TRBV7-3	TRBJ2-1	TRBD2	-
CSGGEAGSNQPQHF	TGCAGCGGGGGCGAGGCGGGAAGCAATCAGCCCCAGCATTTT	TRBV29-1	TRBJ1-5	-	-